This TCR beta chain came from a study of CD8+CD57+ T cells in acquired aplastic anemia. Study-level points and caveats: Between patients and controls, twenty-nine CD8+ CDR3 sequences were found in common. With respect to CD8+ Simpson's diversity, patients and controls did not differ significantly.

Patients chosen for sequencing had shown CD8+CD57+ cell expansion by flow cytometry. Patients, without exception, had severe acquired aplastic anemia. There was no therapy given to any patient before the blood sampling took place. This clonotype was observed many times. Its cognate antigen is unknown. The CDR3 runs to 15 residues. Trimming at V came to 1 base and at J to 4 bases, leaving 2 bases not matched to a gene. The use of genomic DNA as template underpinned the TCR beta VDJ and CDR3 profiling. TCRdb re-called the reads through MiXCR, storing one row per CDR3 protein. The sample shows approximately 170,000 distinct CDR3 sequences, over 40% of them seen only once.

The J gene is TRBJ2-3, the V gene TRBV12-3 or TRBV12-4; 10 bases align to TRBD1. This receptor was identified in a human donor with aplastic anemia. The sequenced sample consisted of sorted CD4+, CD8+, or CD8+CD57+ T cells (not recorded which) from PBMCs. CDR3 in DNA: TGTGCCAGCAGTTTAGGGGGACAGGGGTCAGATACGCAGTATTTT. Protein product: CASSLGGQGSDTQYF.